These T cell receptor beta chains were read from a single sample in a study of T cells in tumors after PD-1 blockade. Repertoires were generated with immunoSEQ multiplex PCR, while TCRdb's copy carries only in-frame clones and drops some. The data contain some 47,000 clones, 75% to 80% of them seen just once; the ten biggest clones take up 16%. Sequenced here: PBMCs, sampled before anti-PD-1 treatment. Receptors originate from a human donor with basal cell carcinoma. CDR3s include the opening cysteine and the closing phenylalanine or tryptophan. A D gene is named only where the DNA matches it firmly. The size of a clone is reported for some rows only, either as once, few or many, or as a class for expanded clones.

d_call | j_call | v_call | clone_size | cdr3_aa | cdr3_nt
. | TRBJ2-5 | TRBV25-1 | . | CASTPQTGPQETQYF | TGTGCCAGCACCCCTCAGACAGGTCCACAAGAGACCCAGTACTTC
. | TRBJ1-2 | TRBV5-6 | once | CASSLDEGILGYTF | TGTGCCAGCAGCTTGGACGAGGGCATTTTAGGCTACACCTTC
TRBD2 | TRBJ2-1 | TRBV5-1 | . | CASSSRLAGGPWYHEQFF | TGCGCCAGCAGCTCGCGACTAGCGGGAGGGCCATGGTATCATGAGCAGTTCTTC
TRBD2 | TRBJ2-3 | TRBV7-9 | . | CASSLVGLERTDTQYF | TGTGCCAGCAGCTTGGTGGGACTAGAGAGAACAGATACGCAGTATTTT
TRBD1 | TRBJ2-1 | TRBV5-8 | . | CASSLGRDRGIGEQFF | TGTGCCAGCAGCTTGGGTCGGGACAGGGGAATCGGTGAGCAGTTCTTC
. | TRBJ1-5 | TRBV6-1 | . | CASSEVSGNQPQHF | TGTGCCAGCAGTGAAGTCTCCGGCAATCAGCCCCAGCATTTT
. | TRBJ2-7 | TRBV9 | . | CASSVNSGVNEQYF | TGTGCCAGCAGCGTAAACTCGGGAGTCAACGAGCAGTACTTC
. | TRBJ1-3 | TRBV7-9 | . | CASSPSVGNTIYF | TGTGCCAGCAGCCCCTCAGTTGGAAACACCATATATTTT
. | TRBJ1-4 | TRBV6-5 | once | CASRVGVGNEKLFF | TGTGCCAGCAGAGTAGGGGTTGGTAATGAAAAACTGTTTTTT
. | TRBJ1-2 | TRBV24-1 | . | CATSDWQQAYGYTF | TGTGCCACCAGTGATTGGCAGCAAGCCTATGGCTACACCTTC
. | TRBJ1-1 | TRBV2 | . | CASQKDMNTEAFF | TGTGCCAGCCAAAAAGATATGAACACTGAAGCTTTCTTT
. | TRBJ2-1 | TRBV4-2 | . | CASSQDIQTYNEQFF | TGTGCCAGCAGCCAAGATATCCAAACCTACAATGAGCAGTTCTTC
TRBD1 | TRBJ2-7 | TRBV15 | . | CATSRESDRDYEQYF | TGTGCCACCAGCAGAGAGAGCGACAGGGACTACGAGCAGTACTTC
TRBD1 | TRBJ2-7 | TRBV5-4 | . | CASSSSWQGASYEQYF | TGTGCCAGCAGCTCCTCCTGGCAGGGGGCCTCCTACGAGCAGTACTTC
. | TRBJ2-1 | TRBV1 | few | CTSSQDLCREGYSYNEQFF | TGCACCAGCAGCCAAGATCTCTGTCGGGAGGGTTACTCCTACAATGAGCAGTTCTTC
. | TRBJ2-7 | TRBV5-1 | . | CASSLGRPNSYEQYF | TGCGCCAGCAGCTTAGGGCGTCCAAACTCCTACGAGCAGTACTTC
. | TRBJ1-5 | TRBV28 | . | CASSLSPRNQPQHF | TGTGCCAGCAGTTTGTCCCCAAGGAATCAGCCCCAGCATTTT
TRBD2 | TRBJ2-1 | TRBV7-6 | . | CASSLGGGPYNEQFF | TGTGCCAGCAGCTTAGGCGGGGGGCCCTACAATGAGCAGTTCTTC
. | TRBJ2-7 | TRBV19 | . | CASSSPSEQYF | TGTGCCAGTAGTAGTCCTTCCGAGCAGTACTTC
. | TRBJ1-2 | TRBV6-6 | . | CASSQGSGYGYTF | TGTGCCAGCAGTCAGGGGTCGGGCTATGGCTACACCTTC
. | TRBJ1-3 | TRBV28 | . | CASRGYRPLRAHLDF | TGTGCCAGCAGAGGCTATCGACCGCTCCGGGCACACCTCGATTTT
TRBD2 | TRBJ2-3 | TRBV7-2 | . | CASSLGGRGTDTQYF | TGTGCCAGCAGCTTAGGGGGGAGGGGTACAGATACGCAGTATTTT
. | TRBJ2-7 | TRBV29-1 | . | CSVVRVGTYEQYF | TGCAGCGTTGTACGTGTTGGAACCTACGAGCAGTACTTC
TRBD1 | TRBJ1-6 | TRBV2 | . | CASKDRGGGSPLHF | TGTGCCAGTAAAGACAGGGGAGGTGGTTCACCCCTCCACTTT
TRBD1 | TRBJ1-5 | TRBV28 | . | CASSIPDRGSNQPQHF | TGTGCCAGCAGCATACCGGACAGGGGTAGCAATCAGCCCCAGCATTTT
. | TRBJ2-1 | TRBV6-5 | once | CASSYKQYNEQFF | TGTGCCAGCAGTTACAAGCAGTACAATGAGCAGTTCTTC
TRBD2 | TRBJ2-1 | TRBV28 | . | CASSLFSGSSYNEQFF | TGTGCCAGCAGTTTATTTAGCGGGAGCTCCTACAATGAGCAGTTCTTC
. | TRBJ1-2 | TRBV9 | . | CASSNRVGYTF | TGTGCCAGCAGCAACAGGGTTGGCTACACCTTC
. | TRBJ2-7 | TRBV6-6 | few | CASSYTVIEQYF | TGTGCCAGCAGTTACACGGTGATCGAGCAGTACTTC
TRBD2 | TRBJ2-3 | TRBV5-1 | . | CASSLAGGGSSDTQYF | TGCGCCAGCAGCTTGGCCGGTGGCGGGAGTTCAGATACGCAGTATTTT
. | TRBJ2-7 | TRBV6-5 | . | CASSRVPSSGSEQYF | TGTGCCAGCAGTCGAGTACCTTCGTCAGGCTCCGAGCAGTACTTC
TRBD2 | TRBJ2-3 | TRBV20-1 | . | CSASITPPSGKSDTQYF | TGCAGTGCTAGTATAACCCCCCCTAGCGGGAAATCAGATACGCAGTATTTT
. | TRBJ2-1 | TRBV27 | . | CASSSPSTGRTNNEQFF | TGTGCCAGCAGTTCTCCCTCAACAGGGAGGACAAACAATGAGCAGTTCTTC